Shown below are 10 T cell receptor beta chains from a single sample sequenced in a study of T cell responses to AZD1222 COVID-19 vaccine. The repertoire was sequenced with immunoSEQ multiplex PCR; TCRdb's copy has only in-frame clones and lacks some. The data show about 160,000 clones, approximately 92% seen once. This specimen was peripheral blood, taken 28 days after the second AZD1222 dose. These receptors were collected from an adult who received the AZD1222 COVID-19 vaccine.

The genes are TRBV11-3 and TRBJ1-1; no clear D. CDR1 and CDR2 from the germline V gene are SGHNT and YENEEA. V was trimmed by 5 bases and J by 3 bases, leaving 10 bases between them. The CDR3 has 13 residues. CDR3 coding DNA: TGTGCCAGCAGCCCAAGAGAAGACACTGAAGCTTTCTTT. It specifies CASSPREDTEAFF. The variable domain in full, with the rest retrieved from reference TRBV11-3 and TRBJ1-1, is EAGVVQSPRYKIIEKKQPVAFWCNPISGHNTLYWYLQNLGQGPELLIRYENEEAVDDSQLPKDRFSAERLKGVDSTLKIQPAELGDSAVYLCASSPREDTEAFFGQGTRLTVV.

The chain employs TRBV29-1 and TRBJ1-1; the D is unclear. The CDR3 extends over 13 amino acids. The V end lost 5 bases, the J end lost 0 bases, and 10 bases lay between the germline ends. In germline, CDR1 is SQVTM, CDR2 ANQGSEA. DNA of the CDR3: TGCAGCGTTTCCGGAGCCGTGAACACTGAAGCTTTCTTT. Its protein product is CSVSGAVNTEAFF.

V is TRBV19 and J is TRBJ1-5, with D maybe TRBD1 (6 bases). The CDR3 extends over 13 amino acids. Deletions cut 5 bases from V and 7 bases from J, with 12 bases between. CDR1 and CDR2 from the germline V gene are LNHDA and SQIVND (reference sequence). Written as DNA, the CDR3 is TGTGCCAGTAGTCCACAACAGGGACAGCCCCAGCATTTT. It specifies CASSPQQGQPQHF.

This clone was observed once. This rearrangement joins TRBV19 to TRBJ2-7, with 9 bases aligning to TRBD1. The CDR3 is 15 amino acids. V lost 5 bases and J lost 4; bases outside the gene matches: 9. The germline gives CDR1 LNHDA, CDR2 SQIVND (reference sequence). In DNA form, the CDR3 reads TGTGCCAGTAGTCTCGGGACAGGGAGGTTGTACGAGCAGTACTTC. This encodes CASSLGTGRLYEQYF.

The chain joins TRBV2 to TRBJ1-5, with D perhaps matching TRBD1 (5 bases). Trimming cost V 2 bases and J 3 bases, with 11 bases left between them. The length of the CDR3 is 15 residues. Germline assignment: CDR1 SNHLY and CDR2 FYNNEI. Written as DNA, the CDR3 is TGTGCCAGCAGTGAATCACAGGCTTACAATCAGCCCCAGCATTTT. Residues: CASSESQAYNQPQHF.

The chain recombines TRBV19 with TRBJ2-6; D unclear. Germline V gene lookup returns CDR1 LNHDA and CDR2 SQIVND (reference sequence). The CDR3 has 16 residues. Trimming left V 3 bases short and J 1 base short, with 10 bases between. The CDR3 DNA reads as TGTGCCAGTAGTATGATGTGGGGTTCTGGGGCCAACGTCCTGACTTTC. Translated, it gives CASSMMWGSGANVLTF. Drawing the rest from reference TRBV19 and TRBJ2-6, the complete variable domain is DGGITQSPKYLFRKEGQNVTLSCEQNLNHDAMYWYRQDPGQGLRLIYYSQIVNDFQKGDIAEGYSVSREKKESFPLTVTSAQKNPTAFYLCASSMMWGSGANVLTFGAGSRLTVL.

The chain joins TRBV3-1 (or the pseudogene TRBV3-2) to TRBJ2-7; TRBD2 matches 13 bases. The junction had 2 bases not matched to a gene; V was cut back by 0 bases and J by 0 bases. Germline assignment: CDR1 LGHDT and CDR2 YNNKEL (reference sequence). The CDR3 loop spans 17 amino acids. Here the CDR3 reads CASSQEGLAGFSYEQYF. CDR3 DNA: TGTGCCAGCAGCCAAGAGGGACTAGCGGGATTCTCCTACGAGCAGTACTTC.

V and J are TRBV11-3 and TRBJ2-6; possibly TRBD2 for D (7 bases). V lost 1 base, J lost 0 bases, and 16 bases lay in between. CDR1 is SGHNT and CDR2 is YENEEA in the germline V gene. CDR3 length equals 19 residues. The CDR3 bases are TGTGCCAGCAGCTTAGGGCTCCCAGGGGACTACTCTGGGGCCAACGTCCTGACTTTC. Amino acid sequence: CASSLGLPGDYSGANVLTF.

The V gene is TRBV2, the J gene TRBJ2-6; D is uncertain. V was clipped by 3 bases and J by 4 bases, with 16 bases between them. This CDR3 spans 17 amino acids. Germline V gene sequence: CDR1 SNHLY, CDR2 FYNNEI. The CDR3 region has the DNA TGTGCCAGCAGTGAGAATCCAGTATTGGGAGGGGCCAACGTCCTGACTTTC. Protein: CASSENPVLGGANVLTF. The variable domain in full, with the rest retrieved from reference TRBV2 and TRBJ2-6, is EPEVTQTPSHQVTQMGQEVILRCVPISNHLYFYWYRQILGQKVEFLVSFYNNEISEKSEIFDDQFSVERPDGSNFTLKIRSTKLEDSAMYFCASSENPVLGGANVLTFGAGSRLTVL.

A single count supports this clone. The chain recombines TRBV12-5 with TRBJ2-7; 7 positions match TRBD1. The CDR3 contains 16 residues. From germline, CDR1 is LGHNT and CDR2 FRNRAP. V trimming: 4 bases; J trimming: 3 bases; junction bases outside the gene matches: 12. CDR3 sequence (DNA): TGTGCTAGTGGTTATTTTCAGGACAGGCGAAACTACGAGCAGTACTTC. Protein sequence: CASGYFQDRRNYEQYF.